These 3 T cell receptor beta chains share one sample of origin, sequenced in a study of response to subunit inactivated influenza vaccine. TCRdb itself ran the RT-PCR reads through MiXCR, one entry per CDR3 protein. This sample yields about 570,000 distinct CDR3 sequences, of which 11% are seen a single time; approximately 11% belongs to the top ten. This sample also belongs to another study, concerning T cells expressing NK-cell markers. That work states: The cDNA for TCR beta came from 5'RACE template switching with UMIs.

The source material was PBMCs from blood, sampled on the day of vaccination. Receptors originate from a man between 45 and 60 years old who received an inactivated influenza vaccine.

This clonotype was counted only a few times. The chain couples TRBV9 to TRBJ2-6; the D is unclear. V was trimmed by 0 bases and J by 0 bases, leaving 4 bases between them. Germline CDR1 is SGDLS and CDR2 is YYNGEE. This CDR3 region has 15 residues. CDR3 in amino acids: CASSVASSGANVLTF. The DNA for the CDR3 is TGTGCCAGCAGCGTAGCTTCCTCTGGGGCCAACGTCCTGACTTTC.

This clonotype was recorded a few times. The chain has TRBV4-1 and TRBJ1-1; D uncertain. This CDR3 is 16 amino acids long. The germline CDR1 and CDR2 sequences are MGHRA and YSYEKL. V gave up 0 bases and J gave up 1 base, with 12 bases separating them. CDR3 sequence: CASSQDWPAGNTEAFF. CDR3 nucleotides: TGCGCCAGCAGCCAAGATTGGCCCGCAGGGAACACTGAAGCTTTCTTT.

The rearrangement uses TRBV20-1 and TRBJ2-3; TRBD2 is a possible D gene (6 bases). CDR1 is DFQATT and CDR2 is SNEGSKA in the germline V gene (reference sequence). V lost 8 bases and J lost 0, with 24 bases in between. This CDR3 spans 17 amino acids. DNA of the CDR3: TGCAGTACTCAAACATCTCGAGGAGGGGCTAGCACAGATACGCAGTATTTT. Translation gives CSTQTSRGGASTDTQYF.